The clone carrying this TCR beta chain was observed a single time. This table comes from immunoSEQ multiplex PCR, and its TCRdb copy is limited to in-frame clones, with some not included. The repertoire has roughly 330,000 clones, roughly 89% of them found once; the top ten carry approximately 9.4%. This entry belongs to a study of blood T cell repertoires in COVID-19. From germline, CDR1 is LGHDT and CDR2 YNNKEL (reference sequence). With 2 bases removed from V and 6 bases from J, the gap between germline ends came to 14 bases. The CDR3 sequence is 14 residues long. This chain connects TRBV3-1 (or the pseudogene TRBV3-2) to TRBJ2-7; a weak D match, TRBD2 (6 bases). The TCR was taken from a man in his thirties or forties with COVID-19, enrolled during active disease. The sample was peripheral blood. The CDR3 is CASSQFSGVGEQYF. The CDR3 nucleotides read TGTGCCAGCAGCCAATTTTCGGGAGTAGGCGAGCAGTACTTC.